Each of the 18 T cell receptor beta chains below was sequenced from the same sample in a study of T cell repertoires in cytomegalovirus infection. From the reads, TCRdb called clonotypes with MiXCR, one entry per CDR3 protein. The top ten clones hold approximately 1.6% of a sample with approximately 240,000 distinct CDR3 sequences, roughly an eighth of them seen once. Source material: PBMCs. These receptors all come from a human donor in good health (CMV status not recorded). Some clones in this sample may be carry-over from other donors' samples.

This clonotype was counted many times. The rearrangement joins TRBV7-2 to TRBJ2-1, with a tentative D call TRBD2 (7 bases). Trimming took 2 bases from V and 5 from J, leaving 22 bases between them. Germline assignment: CDR1 SGHTA and CDR2 FQGNSA. CDR3 size: 18 residues. The CDR3 DNA is TGTGCCAGCAGCTTAAGGGGGGGGGGGACTACCCAAAACAATGAGCAGTTCTTC. It translates to CASSLRGGGTTQNNEQFF.

This clonotype was seen ten or more times. The rearrangement joins TRBV7-2 to TRBJ1-2, with unresolved D. Trimming cost V 5 bases and J 1 base, with 8 bases left between them. The germline V gene encodes CDR1 SGHTA and CDR2 FQGNSA. This CDR3 contains 13 residues. The CDR3 DNA is TGTGCCAGCAGCCCCAGCGATAACTATGGCTACACCTTC. This sequence encodes CASSPSDNYGYTF.

This clonotype showed up many times. The rearrangement uses TRBV5-6 and TRBJ2-7; D possibly matches TRBD1 or TRBD2 (5 bases each). V was cut by 0 bases and J by 5 bases, with 12 bases left in between. The CDR3 consists of 14 residues. Germline CDR1 SGHDT, CDR2 YYEEEE. CDR3 loop: CASSLGLGTNEQYF. CDR3 sequence (DNA): TGTGCCAGCAGCTTGGGTCTAGGGACCAACGAGCAGTACTTC.

Worth noting for this clonotype: Just one base apart from a much larger clone, this may be a read error. As the CDR3 is not closed by the conserved phenylalanine or tryptophan, this likely results from a read error. V gene TRBV10-3 combines with J gene TRBJ1-1; TRBD1 agrees at 7 bases. V lost 7 bases and J lost 5; bases outside the gene matches: 7. Germline loops: CDR1 ENHRY, CDR2 SYGVKD. CDR3 size: 13 residues. The DNA of the CDR3 is TGTGCCATCAACGAGGGGGCCGGGACTGAAGCTTTCTCT. Its protein product is CAINEGAGTEAFS.

This clonotype was recorded a few times. The chain uses TRBV19 and TRBJ1-4, with 7 positions matching TRBD1. The J segment lost 10 bases and the V segment lost 7 bases, leaving 12 bases of the junction unmatched. Germline V gene data show CDR1 as LNHDA and CDR2 as SQIVND (reference sequence). The CDR3 consists of 14 residues. The CDR3 DNA sequence: TGTGCCAGTACCAAACAGGGGTCCGGAGGAAAACTGTTTTTT. This sequence encodes CASTKQGSGGKLFF.

This clonotype was recorded many times. The chain carries TRBV12-5 and TRBJ1-2; 7 bases agree with TRBD1. J gave up 2 bases and V 5 bases, and 8 bases lay outside the gene matches. The CDR3 spans 15 residues. CDR1 and CDR2 (germline): LGHNT, FRNRAP. The CDR3 here is CASGPPPTGNYGYTF. For the CDR3, the DNA is TGTGCTAGTGGTCCCCCCCCGACAGGGAACTATGGCTACACCTTC.

This clonotype showed up many times. This chain connects TRBV28 to TRBJ2-3; D unclear. CDR3 length equals 11 residues. V lost 10 bases and J lost 5, with 10 bases in between. Germline CDR1 MDHEN, CDR2 SYDVKM. In DNA form, the CDR3 reads TGTGCCATCGCAAGGTTAGATACGCAGTATTTT. Translation gives CAIARLDTQYF.

This clonotype has a count of ten or more. This chain uses TRBV7-2 with TRBJ2-2, with D uncertain. This CDR3 spans 14 amino acids. Trimming left V 1 base short and J 5 bases short, with 8 bases between. Germline CDR1 SGHTA, CDR2 FQGNSA. This CDR3 is CASSLGPLTGELFF. The CDR3 nucleotides are TGTGCCAGCAGCTTAGGGCCACTAACCGGGGAGCTGTTTTTT.

The J gene is TRBJ2-5, the V gene TRBV28; a possible D gene is TRBD1 (5 bases). V lost 5 bases, J lost 5 bases, and 15 bases lay in between. The CDR3 is made up of 14 amino acids. The germline V gene has CDR1 MDHEN and CDR2 SYDVKM. As DNA, the CDR3 is TGTGCCAGCAGTGGGGTGCAGGGCTTGGAGACCCAGTACTTC. This encodes CASSGVQGLETQYF.

This clonotype was detected many times. The rearrangement uses TRBV7-2 and TRBJ2-5; TRBD1 might be the D (6 bases). This CDR3 is built from 16 residues. With 1 base removed from V and 3 bases from J, the gap between germline ends came to 15 bases. Germline V gene data show CDR1 as SGHTA and CDR2 as FQGNSA. CDR3 sequence (DNA): TGTGCCAGCAGCTTAGGGGGTTCAGGGGAGAAAGAGACCCAGTACTTC. Residues: CASSLGGSGEKETQYF.

In its sample, this clonotype was seen many times. The chain recombines TRBV6-2 or TRBV6-3 with TRBJ2-1, with TRBD2 as a possible D gene (5 bases). CDR1 is MNHEY, CDR2 SVGEGT, per germline. The length of the CDR3 is 14 residues. V lost 0 bases and J lost 3, with 6 bases in between. The CDR3 loop reads CASSYSGSYNEQFF. CDR3 sequence (DNA): TGTGCCAGCAGTTACTCGGGGAGCTACAATGAGCAGTTCTTC.

The chain has TRBV6-2 or TRBV6-3 and TRBJ2-1; the D is unclear. Germline lookup yields CDR1 MNHEY and CDR2 SVGEGT. The CDR3 runs 13 residues. The ends were cut back, 6 bases at V and 4 bases at J, with 10 bases in the middle. This CDR3 is CASSPGRYNEQFF. In nucleotides, the CDR3 is TGTGCCAGCAGCCCAGGTCGATACAATGAGCAGTTCTTC.

V usage is TRBV7-3 and J usage is TRBJ2-2; D is unresolved. The CDR3 has 16 residues. The V and J ends lost 4 bases and 8 bases respectively, with 20 bases between them. The V gene's germline CDR1 is SGHTA and CDR2 FQGTGA. This CDR3 is CASSSRANLVPGELFF. The CDR3 region has the DNA TGTGCCAGCAGCTCCCGGGCCAACCTTGTCCCGGGGGAGCTGTTTTTT. The full variable domain, rest sourced from reference TRBV7-3 and TRBJ2-2, is GAGVSQTPSNKVTEKGKYVELRCDPISGHTALYWYRQSLGQGPEFLIYFQGTGAADDSGLPNDRFFAVRPEGSVSTLKIQRTERGDSAVYLCASSSRANLVPGELFFGEGSRLTVL.

J is TRBJ2-3 and V is TRBV28, with D perhaps matching TRBD2 (5 bases). V lost 3 bases, J lost 2 bases, and 9 bases lay in between. In germline, CDR1 is MDHEN, CDR2 SYDVKM. The CDR3 sequence is 14 residues long. CDR3 amino acids: CASSFEGFTDTQYF. The CDR3 coding sequence is TGTGCCAGCAGTTTCGAGGGATTCACAGATACGCAGTATTTT.

This clonotype has at least ten counts. The chain combines TRBV12-3 or TRBV12-4 with TRBJ1-2; D call uncertain. V lost 0 bases to trimming and J lost 4 bases, with 9 bases between them. The CDR3 totals 14 residues. The chain's CDR3 is CASSLAVAGYGYTF. CDR3 bases: TGTGCCAGCAGTTTAGCGGTGGCGGGCTATGGCTACACCTTC.

This clonotype appeared many times. The rearrangement links TRBV7-2 to TRBJ2-1; no reliable D call. Germline V gene lookup returns CDR1 SGHTA and CDR2 FQGNSA. The V and J ends lost 5 bases and 6 bases respectively, with 11 bases between them. This CDR3 is built from 13 residues. The CDR3 protein is CASSPPSPNEQFF. The CDR3 coding sequence is TGTGCCAGCAGCCCGCCTAGTCCCAATGAGCAGTTCTTC.

This clonotype is a singleton in its sample. The chain is built from TRBV29-1 and TRBJ2-2; 7 bases are shared with TRBD1. This CDR3 has 12 amino acids. Germline trimming cut 5 bases from V and 5 bases from J; bases unmatched to any gene: 2. Germline CDR1 is SQVTM and CDR2 is ANQGSEA. The CDR3 nucleotides are TGCAGCGTTAGGGGGCGGACCGGGGAGCTGTTTTTT. Encoded protein: CSVRGRTGELFF.

This clonotype appeared a few times. This chain links TRBV20-1 with TRBJ1-2; D remains ambiguous. Germline loops: CDR1 DFQATT, CDR2 SNEGSKA (reference sequence). The CDR3 sequence is 12 residues long. V lost 5 bases and J lost 8, with 15 bases in between. CDR3 coding DNA: TGCAGTGCTGCTTACTCCGTTGCGGGCTACACCTTC. Amino acids: CSAAYSVAGYTF.